These 28 T cell receptor beta chains share one sample of origin, sequenced in a study of T-cell reconstitution after alpha-beta-depleted transplantation in children. As it was prepared, the TCRbeta library received unique molecular identifiers. TCRdb itself ran the PCR reads through MiXCR, one entry per CDR3 protein. The data hold around 410,000 distinct CDR3 sequences, with 11% observed a single time. The material was PBMCs from the stem cell graft donor, obtained from the stem cell graft. These TCRs come from a human donor who donated a stem cell graft to a child with acute myeloid leukemia.

This clonotype was seen more than once but under ten times. The chain carries TRBV27 and TRBJ1-5, with D hard to call. Germline assignment: CDR1 MNHEY and CDR2 SMNVEV (reference sequence). CDR3 size: 14 residues. The V and J ends lost 2 bases and 2 bases respectively, with 7 bases between them. DNA of the CDR3: TGTGCCAGCAGTTTAAAGGGCCGCAATCAGCCCCAGCATTTT. Translated: CASSLKGRNQPQHF.

This clonotype was observed once. The rearrangement uses TRBV19 and TRBJ1-4; 7 nucleotides match TRBD1. Per the germline V gene, CDR1 is LNHDA and CDR2 is SQIVND (reference sequence). This CDR3 comprises 15 residues. The trim removed 11 bases at V and 7 bases at J, leaving 16 bases unmatched. The CDR3 loop is CACNQQGSTIEKLFF. The CDR3 nucleotides read TGTGCCTGCAACCAACAGGGGAGCACCATTGAAAAACTGTTTTTT. The full variable domain, its missing parts supplied by reference TRBV19 and TRBJ1-4, is DGGITQSPKYLFRKEGQNVTLSCEQNLNHDAMYWYRQDPGQGLRLIYYSQIVNDFQKGDIAEGYSVSREKKESFPLTVTSAQKNPTAFYLCACNQQGSTIEKLFFGSGTQLSVL.

This clonotype turned up a few times. This chain uses TRBV12-3 or TRBV12-4 with TRBJ1-1; D not resolved. Trimming took 8 bases from V and 1 from J, leaving 14 bases between them. The CDR3 contains 14 residues. The CDR3 reads CASQRGQPNTEAFF. The CDR3 region has the DNA TGTGCCAGCCAACGCGGGCAGCCGAACACTGAAGCTTTCTTT.

This clonotype was counted a single time. The gene calls are TRBV20-1 and TRBJ2-3; 8 bases are shared with TRBD2. The germline V gene has CDR1 DFQATT and CDR2 SNEGSKA (reference sequence). CDR3 length: 14 residues. V was pared by 1 base and J by 2 bases, with 2 bases of the junction left unmatched. The CDR3 bases are TGCAGTGCTAGAGCGGGGGGGCCCACAGATACGCAGTATTTT. Its protein product is CSARAGGPTDTQYF.

The sample holds a few counts of this clonotype. The chain joins TRBV7-2 to TRBJ1-5, with TRBD1 matching 7 bases. V lost 5 bases and J lost 7; bases outside the gene matches: 5. The CDR3 is made up of 13 amino acids. The V gene's germline CDR1 is SGHTA and CDR2 FQGNSA. The CDR3 here is CASSTNRGQPQHF. In nucleotides, the CDR3 is TGTGCCAGCAGCACTAACAGGGGACAGCCCCAGCATTTT.

The chain is built from TRBV29-1 and TRBJ1-1; 9 bases match TRBD1. The V gene end was trimmed by 3 bases and the J gene end by 4 bases; junction bases not matched to a gene: 6. Germline CDR1 and CDR2: SQVTM and ANQGSEA. The CDR3 has 14 amino acids. Written as DNA, the CDR3 is TGCAGCGTTGACACAGGGGGCGGTGGCACTGAAGCTTTCTTT. This translates into CSVDTGGGGTEAFF.

V is TRBV27 and J is TRBJ2-3, with TRBD2 as a possible D gene (6 bases). The CDR3 sequence is 14 residues long. Per germline, CDR1 MNHEY and CDR2 SMNVEV (reference sequence). V shed 5 bases and J shed 0 bases, with 9 bases lying between them. The CDR3: CASSREWSTDTQYF. CDR3 DNA: TGTGCCAGCAGTCGGGAGTGGAGCACAGATACGCAGTATTTT.

In nucleotides, the CDR3 is TGTGCCAGCAGCCAAGAGGGTGGACACTCTGGGGCCAACGTCCTGACTTTC. Translating it yields CASSQEGGHSGANVLTF. V usage is TRBV4-2 and J usage is TRBJ2-6, with D possibly matching TRBD1 (5 bases). Trimming left V 0 bases short and J 0 bases short, with 9 bases between. The germline CDR1 and CDR2 sequences are LGHNA and YNFKEQ. The CDR3 sequence is 17 residues long.

The chain joins TRBV6-2 or TRBV6-3 to TRBJ2-5; TRBD2 matches at 9 bases. The CDR3 length is 16 residues. V was clipped by 8 bases and J by 0 bases; unmatched bases: 10. Germline V lookup: CDR1 MNHEY, CDR2 SVGEGT. The CDR3, as DNA: TGTGCCAGCCGTCGGGGTAGCGGGAGCTACCAAGAGACCCAGTACTTC. Translation gives CASRRGSGSYQETQYF.

This clonotype was counted a few times. V gene TRBV10-3 combines with J gene TRBJ1-2, with D maybe TRBD1 (6 bases). From germline, CDR1 is ENHRY and CDR2 SYGVKD. V was pared by 7 bases and J by 2 bases, with 14 bases between. The CDR3 length is 14 residues. The CDR3 protein is CAITEAGANYGYTF. The CDR3 DNA follows: TGTGCCATCACCGAGGCAGGGGCGAACTATGGCTACACCTTC.

This clonotype was picked up many times. The rearrangement links TRBV5-1 to TRBJ2-1, with 11 bases fitting TRBD2. V lost 0 bases and J lost 8; bases outside the gene matches: 7. The germline gives CDR1 SGHRS, CDR2 YFSETQ. There are 16 residues in the CDR3. Here the CDR3 DNA reads TGCGCCAGCAGCTTGGACTTAGCGGGGGGGTCGGATGAGCAGTTCTTC. Amino acids: CASSLDLAGGSDEQFF. Full variable domain (missing parts from reference TRBV5-1 and TRBJ2-1): KAGVTQTPRYLIKTRGQQVTLSCSPISGHRSVSWYQQTPGQGLQFLFEYFSETQRNKGNFPGRFSGRQFSNSRSEMNVSTLELGDSALYLCASSLDLAGGSDEQFFGPGTRLTVL.

The table lists this clonotype with many counts. The rearrangement uses TRBV20-1 and TRBJ2-7; TRBD2 matches 8 bases. In germline, CDR1 is DFQATT, CDR2 SNEGSKA (reference sequence). With V trimmed by 4 bases and J by 7 bases, 12 bases remained unmatched. There are 14 residues in the CDR3. CDR3 nucleotides: TGCAGTGCTACTATAGCCGGGAGGGCCCGGGAGCAGTACTTC. Translated, it gives CSATIAGRAREQYF.

This clonotype appeared many times. V gene TRBV5-1 combines with J gene TRBJ2-1; D perhaps matches TRBD2 (5 bases). Germline CDR1 SGHRS, CDR2 YFSETQ. Trimming took 2 bases from V and 7 from J, leaving 13 bases between them. This CDR3 comprises 14 residues. The CDR3 DNA sequence: TGCGCCAGCAGCTTCCCCAACGGCGGGAATGAGCAGTTCTTC. Its protein is CASSFPNGGNEQFF.

This clonotype came up many times. V usage is TRBV7-3 and J usage is TRBJ2-1; 8 positions agree with TRBD2. CDR3 size: 16 residues. J lost 6 bases, V lost 5 bases, and 12 bases had no gene match. Germline V lookup: CDR1 SGHTA, CDR2 FQGTGA. DNA for the CDR3: TGTGCCAGCAGCGCAGCAGCGGGGGCGCCTGTCAATGAGCAGTTCTTC. It translates to CASSAAAGAPVNEQFF.

The DNA for the CDR3 is TGCGCCAGCAGTGGCCAGCTCCCTTCCCATACTGGGGCCAACGTCCTGACTTTC. Protein product: CASSGQLPSHTGANVLTF. This chain uses TRBV10-2 with TRBJ2-6; D gene ambiguous. The CDR3 length is 18 residues. Germline CDR1 WSHSY, CDR2 SAAADI. The V end was cut by 4 bases, the J end by 2 bases, with 18 bases between.

This clonotype was seen more than once but under ten times. The chain employs TRBV7-2 and TRBJ2-1; TRBD2 matches at 8 bases. Germline V lookup: CDR1 SGHTA, CDR2 FQGNSA. The CDR3 covers 15 residues. The ends lost 1 base at V and 4 bases at J; junction bases unmatched: 3. DNA for the CDR3: TGTGCCAGCAGCTTAGAGACGGGAGGGTACAATGAGCAGTTCTTC. Its translation: CASSLETGGYNEQFF.

This clonotype has more than one count but fewer than ten. The genes are TRBV20-1 and TRBJ1-2; D unresolved. The CDR3 totals 12 residues. Deletions cut 3 bases from V and 6 bases from J, with 11 bases between. Germline V lookup: CDR1 DFQATT, CDR2 SNEGSKA (reference sequence). The CDR3 region is CSASRQADGYTF. The DNA of the CDR3 is TGCAGTGCTAGCCGCCAGGCCGATGGCTACACCTTC.

This clonotype was recorded at least ten times. The chain combines TRBV29-1 with TRBJ2-1, with 8 bases lining up with TRBD2. With V trimmed by 5 bases and J by 3 bases, 3 bases remained unmatched. This CDR3 has 13 amino acids. CDR1 and CDR2 (germline): SQVTM, ANQGSEA. The DNA for the CDR3 is TGCAGCGTTCAGCGGGAGTTCTACAATGAGCAGTTCTTC. This sequence encodes CSVQREFYNEQFF.

The CDR3, as DNA: TGTGCCTGCTGTTTCTTTAGGTTCGGGAGAGGTGCCCAAGAGACCCAGTACTTC. Translation gives CACCFFRFGRGAQETQYF. The genes are TRBV2 and TRBJ2-5; D might be TRBD2 (6 bases). The CDR3 consists of 18 residues. The germline V gene has CDR1 SNHLY and CDR2 FYNNEI. V was pared by 11 bases and J by 1 base, with 29 bases between.

Worth noting for this clonotype: Its ends do not fully match the called genes, so a read error is possible. V usage is TRBV7-2 and J usage is TRBJ2-5, with D maybe TRBD1 (6 bases). CDR1 and CDR2 from the germline V gene are SGHTA and FQGNSA. There are 15 residues in the CDR3. CDR3 amino acids: CANSLGGKGQETQYF. CDR3 coding DNA: TGTGCCAACAGCTTAGGGGGAAAGGGACAAGAGACCCAGTACTTC. Drawing the rest from reference TRBV7-2 and TRBJ2-5, the complete variable domain is GAGVSQSPSNKVTEKGKDVELRCDPISGHTALYWYRQSLGQGLEFLIYFQGNSAPDKSGLPSDRFSAERTGGSVSTLTIQRTQQEDSAVYLCANSLGGKGQETQYFGPGTRLLVL.

In its sample, this clonotype was seen once. CDR3 loop: CASSQPSAGEETQYF. The DNA of the CDR3 is TGTGCCAGCAGCCAACCATCCGCTGGGGAAGAGACCCAGTACTTC. The genes are TRBV7-6 and TRBJ2-5, with D unclear. Germline values: CDR1 SGHVS, CDR2 FNYEAQ. Trimming shortened V by 5 bases and J by 3 bases, and 16 bases separated the two germline ends. This CDR3 has 15 residues.

This clonotype was detected only a few times. This chain joins TRBV5-1 and TRBJ2-2; the match to TRBD1 covers 7 bases. The V gene's germline CDR1 is SGHRS and CDR2 YFSETQ. This CDR3 is 15 amino acids long. V gave up 2 bases and J gave up 3 bases; unmatched junction bases: 4. The CDR3 here is CASSFGDRDTGELFF. DNA of the CDR3: TGCGCCAGCAGCTTTGGGGACAGAGACACCGGGGAGCTGTTTTTT.

The V and J genes are TRBV20-1 and TRBJ1-2; possible D gene TRBD1, 6 bases. From germline, CDR1 is DFQATT and CDR2 SNEGSKA (reference sequence). This CDR3 region has 13 residues. V was shortened by 7 bases and J by 0 bases, with 12 bases between the two germline ends. DNA for the CDR3: TGCAGTGTGGGGGGCAGCTCTAACTATGGCTACACCTTC. Translating it yields CSVGGSSNYGYTF.

This chain links TRBV6-1 with TRBJ2-1; 9 positions agree with TRBD2. Trimming removed 7 bases from V and 2 bases from J; junction bases left unmatched: 3. This CDR3 comprises 14 residues. Per germline, CDR1 MNHNS and CDR2 SASEGT. As DNA, the CDR3 is TGTGCCAGCAAGGCGGGAGGGCCCTACAATGAGCAGTTCTTC. Its translation is CASKAGGPYNEQFF.

The CDR3 protein is CAWMRAGVGSQYF. The DNA for the CDR3 is TGTGCCTGGATGAGGGCCGGTGTGGGTTCGCAGTATTTT. The chain couples TRBV30 to TRBJ2-3; the D gene is possibly TRBD2 (5 bases). The CDR3 loop spans 13 amino acids. Germline V gene lookup returns CDR1 GTSNPN and CDR2 SVGIG (reference sequence). V dropped 4 bases and J dropped 10 bases, with 18 bases sitting between them.

At least ten counts were recorded for this clonotype. The rearrangement joins TRBV5-1 to TRBJ2-6, with TRBD1 matching 7 bases. The CDR3 contains 16 residues. Trimming at V came to 2 bases and at J to 0 bases, leaving 2 bases not matched to a gene. The germline V gene encodes CDR1 SGHRS and CDR2 YFSETQ. CDR3 protein: CASSFAGGSGANVLTF. The CDR3 DNA sequence: TGCGCCAGCAGCTTTGCAGGGGGCTCTGGGGCCAACGTCCTGACTTTC.

The chain couples TRBV7-3 to TRBJ2-2, with 9 bases matching TRBD1. This CDR3 comprises 15 residues. Looked up from germline, CDR1 is SGHTA and CDR2 is FQGTGA. V lost 3 bases and J lost 6; bases outside the gene matches: 5. The CDR3 loop is CASSLGQGSAGELFF. The CDR3 DNA reads as TGTGCCAGCAGCTTGGGACAGGGCTCGGCCGGGGAGCTGTTTTTT.

J is TRBJ2-7 and V is TRBV7-2; 14 bases fit TRBD2. The CDR3 is 17 amino acids. CDR1 is SGHTA and CDR2 is FQGNSA in the germline V gene. The CDR3 is CASSLGGQGLAGGPMHV. The CDR3, as DNA: TGTGCCAGCAGCTTAGGGGGGCAAGGACTAGCGGGGGGCCCGATGCACGTC.